This TCR beta chain was sequenced in a study of CD8+ T cells in alopecia areata. Extraction of RNA preceded its reverse transcription into cDNA, which served as the sequencing template. Profiled with immunoSEQ multiplex PCR; TCRdb holds only in-frame clones, not every one. The table includes 140,000 to 150,000 clones, around 60% detected once. Points on this clone: The target antigen is unknown.

The CDR3 has 10 amino acids. Per the germline V gene, CDR1 is DFQATT and CDR2 is SNEGSKA (reference sequence). V gave up 5 bases and J gave up 8 bases, with 7 bases separating them. Study-level findings and limits: With patients, TCR sharing proved less clear than in mice, a difference possibly related to HLA.

The sequenced sample was CD4+ T cells sorted from blood, obtained at week 0. This clonotype was obtained from a human donor with alopecia areata. The rearrangement uses TRBV20-1 and TRBJ1-5; unclear D gene. The DNA for the CDR3 is TGCAGTGCTTCAGGAGAGCCCCAGCATTTT. The encoded protein is CSASGEPQHF.